The clone carrying this TCR beta chain was seen once. The data derive from a study of radiotherapy plus CTLA-4 blockade in lung cancer. Profiling relied on immunoSEQ multiplex PCR, and the TCRdb table lists in-frame clones only, not all of them. The sample yields some 96,000 clones, about 86% seen once. V was pared by 5 bases and J by 0 bases, with 11 bases between. Germline loops: CDR1 LNHDA, CDR2 SQIVND (reference sequence). The CDR3 contains 14 residues. Sequencing was performed on peripheral blood, taken from a patient treated with radiotherapy plus ipilimumab. This receptor was obtained from a human donor with non-small cell lung cancer that progressed on radiotherapy plus ipilimumab. The genes are TRBV19 and TRBJ2-7, with D perhaps TRBD1 (6 bases). CDR3 loop: CASSPPGHSYEQYF. In nucleotides, the CDR3 is TGTGCCAGTAGTCCACCGGGACACTCCTACGAGCAGTACTTC. The full variable domain, completed using reference TRBV19 and TRBJ2-7, is DGGITQSPKYLFRKEGQNVTLSCEQNLNHDAMYWYRQDPGQGLRLIYYSQIVNDFQKGDIAEGYSVSREKKESFPLTVTSAQKNPTAFYLCASSPPGHSYEQYFGPGTRLTVT.